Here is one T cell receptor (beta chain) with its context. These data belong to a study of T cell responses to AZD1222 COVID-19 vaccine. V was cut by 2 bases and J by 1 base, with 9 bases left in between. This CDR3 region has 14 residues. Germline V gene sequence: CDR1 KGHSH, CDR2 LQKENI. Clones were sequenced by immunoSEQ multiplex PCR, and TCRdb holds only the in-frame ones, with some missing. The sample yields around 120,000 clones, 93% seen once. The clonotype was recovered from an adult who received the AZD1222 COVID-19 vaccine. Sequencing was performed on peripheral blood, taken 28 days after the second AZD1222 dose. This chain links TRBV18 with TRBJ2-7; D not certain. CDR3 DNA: TGTGCCAGCTCACCAACCCGGCAGTCCTACGAGCAGTACTTC. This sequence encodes CASSPTRQSYEQYF.